Below, one TCR beta chain is given with its context. Antigen unknown. This entry is derived from a study of cytomegalovirus exposure and HLA in healthy donors. The study, taken as a whole, reports: There were some V segments, including TRBV6-2 and TRBV6-3, excluded as indistinguishable. Immune exposure was documented only through CMV serostatus. An analysis was carried out at a later point. It showed that HLA-associated TCR beta chains were more clonally expanded than equally common non-associated chains.

V was cut by 3 bases and J by 7 bases, with 10 bases left in between. This CDR3 region has 11 residues. CDR1 DFQATT and CDR2 SNEGSKA come from the germline V gene (reference sequence). Primers for the PCR totalled 60 Vbeta and 13 Jbeta. Repertoires were generated with immunoSEQ multiplex PCR, while TCRdb's copy carries only in-frame clones and drops some. The table lists some 180,000 clones, around 76% of them singletons. The chain is built from TRBV20-1 and TRBJ2-7; D remains ambiguous. Material for sequencing was PBMCs. The origin of this receptor is a man aged 40-49 years in good health and CMV-seronegative. CDR3 amino acids: CSASAAIEQYF. The CDR3 region has the DNA TGCAGTGCTAGTGCAGCGATAGAGCAGTACTTC.